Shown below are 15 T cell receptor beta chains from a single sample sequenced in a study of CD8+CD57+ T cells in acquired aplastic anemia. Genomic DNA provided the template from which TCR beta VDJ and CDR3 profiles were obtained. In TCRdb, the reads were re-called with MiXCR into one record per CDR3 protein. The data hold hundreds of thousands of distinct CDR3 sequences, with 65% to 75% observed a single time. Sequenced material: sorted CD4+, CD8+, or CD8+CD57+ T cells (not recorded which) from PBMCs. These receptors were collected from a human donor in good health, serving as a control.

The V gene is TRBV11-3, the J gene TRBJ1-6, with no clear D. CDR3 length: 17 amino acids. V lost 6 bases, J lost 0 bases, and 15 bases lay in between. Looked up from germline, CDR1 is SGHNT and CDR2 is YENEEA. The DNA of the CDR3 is TGTGCCAGCAGTGTTCATGGACTCAGCTCCTATAATTCACCCCTCCACTTT. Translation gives CASSVHGLSSYNSPLHF.

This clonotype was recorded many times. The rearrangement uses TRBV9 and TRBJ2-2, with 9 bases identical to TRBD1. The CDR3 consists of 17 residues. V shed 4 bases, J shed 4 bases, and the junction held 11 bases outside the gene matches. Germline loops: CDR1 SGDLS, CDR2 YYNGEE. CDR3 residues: CASSQNRGPGGTGELFF. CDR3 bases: TGTGCCAGCAGCCAAAACAGGGGGCCTGGTGGCACCGGGGAGCTGTTTTTT.

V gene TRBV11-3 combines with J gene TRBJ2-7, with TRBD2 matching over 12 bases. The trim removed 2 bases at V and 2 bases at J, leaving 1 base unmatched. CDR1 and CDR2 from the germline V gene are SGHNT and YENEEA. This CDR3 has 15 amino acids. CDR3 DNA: TGTGCCAGCAGCTTAAGGACTAGCGGGGCCTACGAGCAGTACTTC. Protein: CASSLRTSGAYEQYF. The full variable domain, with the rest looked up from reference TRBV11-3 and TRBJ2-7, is EAGVVQSPRYKIIEKKQPVAFWCNPISGHNTLYWYLQNLGQGPELLIRYENEEAVDDSQLPKDRFSAERLKGVDSTLKIQPAELGDSAVYLCASSLRTSGAYEQYFGPGTRLTVT.

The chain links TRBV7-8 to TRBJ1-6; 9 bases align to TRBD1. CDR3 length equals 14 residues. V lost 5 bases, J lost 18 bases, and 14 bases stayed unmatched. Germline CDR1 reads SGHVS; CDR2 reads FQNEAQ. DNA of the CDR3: TGTGCCAGCAGCACAGGGGGCACAAGAGGCCACACCCACTTT. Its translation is CASSTGGTRGHTHF.

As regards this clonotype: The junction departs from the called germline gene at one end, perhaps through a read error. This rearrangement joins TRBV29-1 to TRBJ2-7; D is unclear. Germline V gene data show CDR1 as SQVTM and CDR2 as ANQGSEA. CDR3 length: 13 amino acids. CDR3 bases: TGCAGCGTTGGAGTCAAAAATCGGTGTGACCACAACTTC. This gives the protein CSVGVKNRCDHNF.

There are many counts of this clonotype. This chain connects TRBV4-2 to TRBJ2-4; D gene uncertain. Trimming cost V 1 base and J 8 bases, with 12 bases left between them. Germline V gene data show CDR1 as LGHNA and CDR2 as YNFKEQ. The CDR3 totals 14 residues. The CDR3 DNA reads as TGTGCCAGCAGCCAAGGTCGCGTGCAGGACATTCAGTACTTC. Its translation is CASSQGRVQDIQYF.

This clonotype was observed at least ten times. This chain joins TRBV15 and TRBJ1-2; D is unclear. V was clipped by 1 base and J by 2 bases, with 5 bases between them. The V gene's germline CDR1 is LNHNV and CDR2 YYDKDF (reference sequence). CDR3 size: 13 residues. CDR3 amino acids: CATSRVNNYGYTF. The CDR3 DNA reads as TGTGCCACCAGCAGAGTGAACAACTATGGCTACACCTTC.

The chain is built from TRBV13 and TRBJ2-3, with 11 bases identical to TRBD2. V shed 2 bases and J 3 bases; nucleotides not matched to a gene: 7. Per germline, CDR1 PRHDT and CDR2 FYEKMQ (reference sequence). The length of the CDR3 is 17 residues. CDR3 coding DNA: TGTGCCAGCAGCTTAACTAGCGGGGGACCAGAGACAGATACGCAGTATTTT. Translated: CASSLTSGGPETDTQYF. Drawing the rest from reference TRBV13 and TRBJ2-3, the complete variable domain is AAGVIQSPRHLIKEKRETATLKCYPIPRHDTVYWYQQGPGQDPQFLISFYEKMQSDKGSIPDRFSAQQFSDYHSELNMSSLELGDSALYFCASSLTSGGPETDTQYFGPGTRLTVL.

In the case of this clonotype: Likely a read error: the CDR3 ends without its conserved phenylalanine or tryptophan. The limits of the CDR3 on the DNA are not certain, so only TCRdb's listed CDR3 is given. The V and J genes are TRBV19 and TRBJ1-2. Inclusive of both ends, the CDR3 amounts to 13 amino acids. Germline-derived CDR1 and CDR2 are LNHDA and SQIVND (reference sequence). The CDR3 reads CASSVGRYDGHPL.

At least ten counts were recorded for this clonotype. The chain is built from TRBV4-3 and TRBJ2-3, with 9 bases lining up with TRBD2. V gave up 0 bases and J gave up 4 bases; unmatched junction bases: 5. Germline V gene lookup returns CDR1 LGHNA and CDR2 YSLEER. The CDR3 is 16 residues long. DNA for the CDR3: TGCGCCAGCAGCCAAGATAGTAGCGGGGGTGCAGATACGCAGTATTTT. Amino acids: CASSQDSSGGADTQYF.

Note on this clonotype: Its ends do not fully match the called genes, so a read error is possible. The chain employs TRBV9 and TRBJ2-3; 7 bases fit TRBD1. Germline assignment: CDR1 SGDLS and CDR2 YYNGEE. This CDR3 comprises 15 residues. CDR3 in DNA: TGTGCCAGCAGCTCCCTGGGGACAGCAGCAGATATGCAGTATTTT. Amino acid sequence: CASSSLGTAADMQYF.

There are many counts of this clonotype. CDR3 nucleotides: TGTGCCAGCAGCTTACGATACAGGGGGCCCGAGCAGTACTTC. This gives the protein CASSLRYRGPEQYF. This chain uses TRBV7-2 with TRBJ2-7; TRBD1 aligns across 9 bases. Germline V gene data show CDR1 as SGHTA and CDR2 as FQGNSA. The CDR3 loop spans 14 amino acids. Trimming took 2 bases from V and 6 from J; bases not matched to a gene: 5.

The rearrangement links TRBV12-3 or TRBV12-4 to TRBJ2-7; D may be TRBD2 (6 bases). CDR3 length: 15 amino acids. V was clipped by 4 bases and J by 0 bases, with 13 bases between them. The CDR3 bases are TGTGCCAGCAGTTCAGGAGGGACGGGCTCCTACGAGCAGTACTTC. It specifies CASSSGGTGSYEQYF.

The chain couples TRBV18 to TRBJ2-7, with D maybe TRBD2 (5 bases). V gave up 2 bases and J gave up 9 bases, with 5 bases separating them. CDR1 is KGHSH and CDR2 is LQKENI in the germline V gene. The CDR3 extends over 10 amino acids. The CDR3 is CASSPGGQYF. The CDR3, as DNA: TGTGCCAGCTCACCAGGAGGGCAGTACTTC.

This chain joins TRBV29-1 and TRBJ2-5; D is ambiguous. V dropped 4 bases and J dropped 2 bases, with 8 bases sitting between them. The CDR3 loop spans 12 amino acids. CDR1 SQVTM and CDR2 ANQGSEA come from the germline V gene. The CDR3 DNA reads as TGCAGCGTTGGGGTGGGTCAAGAGACCCAGTACTTC. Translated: CSVGVGQETQYF. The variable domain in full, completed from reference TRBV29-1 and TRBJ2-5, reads SAVISQKPSRDICQRGTSLTIQCQVDSQVTMMFWYRQQPGQSLTLIATANQGSEATYESGFVIDKFPISRPNLTFSTLTVSNMSPEDSSIYLCSVGVGQETQYFGPGTRLLVL.